The 11 T cell receptor beta chains presented below share a single source sample, sequenced in a study of blood T cell repertoires in COVID-19. Data came from immunoSEQ multiplex PCR; TCRdb stores just in-frame clones and leaves some out. The sample lists 100,000 or so clones; more than 70% were seen once. Sequences were obtained from peripheral blood. Receptors originate from a woman aged 80 or over with acute or convalescent COVID-19.

The chain carries TRBV12-3 or TRBV12-4 and TRBJ1-2; D is perhaps TRBD1 (6 bases). V lost 6 bases, J lost 8 bases, and 13 bases lay in between. The CDR3 is 12 amino acids. The DNA for the CDR3 is TGTGCCAGCAGCCCCGGGACACAAGGCTACACCTTC. It specifies CASSPGTQGYTF.

The CDR3 here is CASKTIGGIDYGYTF. The CDR3 DNA sequence: TGCGCCAGCAAGACTATAGGGGGAATCGACTATGGCTACACCTTC. This sequence joins TRBV5-1 and TRBJ1-2; TRBD1 is a possible D gene (6 bases). CDR3 length: 15 residues. From germline, CDR1 is SGHRS and CDR2 YFSETQ. V lost 6 bases to trimming and J lost 3 bases, with 18 bases between them.

The chain couples TRBV18 to TRBJ1-1, with 7 bases aligning to TRBD1. There are 15 residues in the CDR3. V trimming: 8 bases; J trimming: 5 bases; junction bases outside the gene matches: 14. CDR1 is KGHSH, CDR2 LQKENI, per germline. The CDR3 DNA follows: TGTGCCAGCGCGAGCACAGGGGCGAAGGATACTGAAGCTTTCTTT. The encoded protein is CASASTGAKDTEAFF.

This sequence joins TRBV7-6 and TRBJ2-7; maybe TRBD1 (6 bases). V dropped 2 bases and J dropped 0 bases, with 11 bases sitting between them. Germline-derived CDR1 and CDR2 are SGHVS and FNYEAQ. The CDR3 is 15 amino acids. The CDR3 DNA is TGTGCCAGCAGCTTATTCGGACAGAACTCCTACGAGCAGTACTTC. Residues: CASSLFGQNSYEQYF.

This chain links TRBV2 with TRBJ1-5; D is perhaps TRBD1 (6 bases). The ends were cut back, 7 bases at V and 0 bases at J, with 7 bases in the middle. The CDR3 contains 13 residues. Germline CDR1 reads SNHLY; CDR2 reads FYNNEI. The CDR3 spells CASNRDSNQPQHF. The CDR3 coding sequence is TGTGCCAGCAACAGGGATAGCAATCAGCCCCAGCATTTT.

This chain links TRBV6-6 with TRBJ2-4; D is unresolved. CDR3 length: 13 residues. Germline loops: CDR1 MNHNY, CDR2 SVGAGI (reference sequence). Trimming left V 0 bases short and J 3 bases short, with 3 bases between. For the CDR3, the DNA is TGTGCCAGCAGTTACTCCTTCAAAAACATTCAGTACTTC. It yields the protein CASSYSFKNIQYF.

In nucleotides, the CDR3 is TGTGCCTGGGGCCAACTAGGGATTTATTCACCCCTCCACTTT. This gives the protein CAWGQLGIYSPLHF. The gene calls are TRBV30 and TRBJ1-6; D is unclear. V gave up 5 bases and J gave up 8 bases, with 16 bases separating them. There are 14 residues in the CDR3. Germline values: CDR1 GTSNPN, CDR2 SVGIG (reference sequence). The complete variable domain, with remaining parts taken from reference TRBV30 and TRBJ1-6, reads SQTIHQWPATLVQPVGSPLSLECTVEGTSNPNLYWYRQAAGRGLQLLFYSVGIGQISSEVPQNLSASRPQDRQFILSSKKLLLSDSGFYLCAWGQLGIYSPLHFGNGTRLTVT.

This chain connects TRBV11-2 to TRBJ1-6; D remains ambiguous. Deletions cut 5 bases from V and 0 bases from J, with 11 bases between. Germline V gives CDR1 SGHAT, CDR2 FQNNGV. This CDR3 comprises 16 residues. The CDR3 region has the DNA TGTGCCAGCAGCCCACTCCGGAGCTCCTATAATTCACCCCTCCACTTT. Its translation: CASSPLRSSYNSPLHF.

The chain is built from TRBV5-5 and TRBJ1-5; 7 bases line up with TRBD1. Germline V gene lookup returns CDR1 SGHKS and CDR2 YYEKEE (reference sequence). V shed 1 base, J shed 1 base, and the junction held 5 bases outside the gene matches. The CDR3 runs to 16 residues. The CDR3 DNA is TGTGCCAGCAGCTTGCAGACAGGGCTGAGCAATCAGCCCCAGCATTTT. It encodes CASSLQTGLSNQPQHF.

The V gene is TRBV5-1, the J gene TRBJ1-2, with TRBD1 as a possible D gene (5 bases). Trimming removed 4 bases from V and 2 bases from J, with 12 bases in between. The CDR3 has 14 amino acids. From germline, CDR1 is SGHRS and CDR2 YFSETQ. As DNA, the CDR3 is TGCGCCAGCAGCACTCGGCGGGGGAACTATGGCTACACCTTC. This encodes CASSTRRGNYGYTF.

This clone is medium-sized in the sample. Other DNA variants within this sample encode the same CDR3. The chain is built from TRBV30 and TRBJ1-5; D might be TRBD1 (5 bases). The CDR3 consists of 13 residues. Trimming removed 0 bases at V and 2 bases at J, with 5 bases between. The germline CDR1 and CDR2 sequences are GTSNPN and SVGIG (reference sequence). The CDR3 coding sequence is TGTGCCTGGAGTGTAGGGGGCAATCAGCCCCAGCATTTT. Translating gives CAWSVGGNQPQHF. Looking up the rest from reference TRBV30 and TRBJ1-5 gives the full variable domain: SQTIHQWPATLVQPVGSPLSLECTVEGTSNPNLYWYRQAAGRGLQLLFYSVGIGQISSEVPQNLSASRPQDRQFILSSKKLLLSDSGFYLCAWSVGGNQPQHFGDGTRLSIL.